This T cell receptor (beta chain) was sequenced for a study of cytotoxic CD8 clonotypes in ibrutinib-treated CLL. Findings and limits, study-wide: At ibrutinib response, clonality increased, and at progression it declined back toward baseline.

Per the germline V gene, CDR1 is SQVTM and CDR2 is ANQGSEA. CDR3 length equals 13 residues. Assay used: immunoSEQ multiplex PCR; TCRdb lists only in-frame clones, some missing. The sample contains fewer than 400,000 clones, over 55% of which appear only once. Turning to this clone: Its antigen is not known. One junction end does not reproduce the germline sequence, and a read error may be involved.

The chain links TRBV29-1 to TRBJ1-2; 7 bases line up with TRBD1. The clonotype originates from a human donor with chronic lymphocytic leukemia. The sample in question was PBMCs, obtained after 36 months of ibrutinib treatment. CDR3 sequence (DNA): TGCAGCGTTGAAGATCTAGGGGGACAGTCCTTTTTCTTC. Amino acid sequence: CSVEDLGGQSFFF.